The 13 T cell receptor beta chains in this list originate from one sample, sequenced in a study of T cell responses to AZD1222 COVID-19 vaccine. This table comes from immunoSEQ multiplex PCR, and its TCRdb copy is limited to in-frame clones, with some not included. The sample yields 45,000 to 70,000 clones, about 90% seen once. The sequenced sample was peripheral blood, obtained on day 0 of AZD1222 vaccination. Receptor source: an adult in good health.

The genes are TRBV9 and TRBJ2-1, with 11 bases that match TRBD1. The CDR3 has 15 amino acids. V lost 5 bases to trimming and J lost 4 bases; unmatched junction nucleotides: 5. In germline, CDR1 is SGDLS, CDR2 YYNGEE. CDR3: CASSRTGGGYNEQFF. In DNA form, the CDR3 reads TGTGCCAGCAGTAGGACAGGGGGCGGTTACAATGAGCAGTTCTTC.

By frequency in the sample, this clone is medium-sized. The genes are TRBV6-5 and TRBJ1-1; a possible D gene is TRBD1 (5 bases). CDR1 is MNHEY, CDR2 SVGAGI, per germline. Trimming shortened V by 7 bases and J by 5 bases, and 11 bases separated the two germline ends. The CDR3 is 12 residues long. CDR3 amino acids: CASNFGGTEAFF. CDR3 nucleotide sequence: TGTGCCAGCAACTTCGGGGGAACTGAAGCTTTCTTT.

The CDR3 coding sequence is TGTGCCAGCAGCTTAGGGATTGGTCTAGCGGGAGGCAATGAGCAGTTCTTC. Amino acid sequence: CASSLGIGLAGGNEQFF. The V and J genes are TRBV11-3 and TRBJ2-1; 11 bases map to TRBD2. The CDR3 is 17 amino acids. Per germline, CDR1 SGHNT and CDR2 YENEEA. V was pared by 1 base and J by 6 bases, with 8 bases of the junction left unmatched.

A few counts support this clone. The gene calls are TRBV2 and TRBJ1-5, with D maybe TRBD1 (5 bases). This CDR3 region has 14 residues. V lost 1 base and J 7 bases, leaving 11 bases between the germline ends. The germline CDR1 and CDR2 sequences are SNHLY and FYNNEI. The CDR3 region is CASSEGARGQPQHF. Written as DNA, the CDR3 is TGTGCCAGCAGTGAAGGGGCTCGGGGGCAGCCCCAGCATTTT.

CDR3 sequence (DNA): TGTGCCACCAGTGAGGGAGTATCCTACAATGAGCAGTTCTTC. It is translated as CATSEGVSYNEQFF. This chain connects TRBV24-1 to TRBJ2-1; the D gene is possibly TRBD2 (5 bases). CDR3 length: 14 amino acids. Germline values: CDR1 KGHDR, CDR2 SFDVKD. Trimming cost V 4 bases and J 1 base, with 7 bases left between them.

The chain joins TRBV7-8 to TRBJ2-1; the D is unclear. The CDR3 sequence is 12 residues long. Looked up from germline, CDR1 is SGHVS and CDR2 is FQNEAQ. The ends were cut back, 5 bases at V and 6 bases at J, with 8 bases in the middle. The CDR3 DNA reads TGTGCCAGCAGCCCGCTGGGCAATGAGCAGTTCTTC. This codes for CASSPLGNEQFF.

This sequence joins TRBV2 and TRBJ2-2, with D possibly TRBD2 on 6 matching bases. The CDR3 has 12 amino acids. The ends were cut back, 5 bases at V and 7 bases at J, with 8 bases in the middle. CDR1 is SNHLY and CDR2 is FYNNEI in the germline V gene. Here the CDR3 DNA reads TGTGCCAGCAGTAACGGGAGCGGGGAGCTGTTTTTT. It is translated as CASSNGSGELFF.

The rearrangement links TRBV6-4 to TRBJ2-1; the D gene is possibly TRBD1 (5 bases). This CDR3 comprises 16 residues. V was clipped by 5 bases and J by 8 bases, with 22 bases between them. Per germline, CDR1 MRHNA and CDR2 SNTAGT. The CDR3 region has the DNA TGTGCCAGCAGTAGTGATGTGGGGCGAGGACGCGATGAGCAGTTCTTC. Protein sequence: CASSSDVGRGRDEQFF.

This clone showed up just once. The chain employs TRBV2 and TRBJ1-3; no clear D gene. V lost 2 bases, J lost 0 bases, and 5 bases lay in between. This CDR3 spans 14 amino acids. Germline lookup yields CDR1 SNHLY and CDR2 FYNNEI. This CDR3 is CASSERFSGNTIYF. CDR3 bases: TGTGCCAGCAGTGAACGGTTCTCTGGAAACACCATATATTTT.

The V and J genes are TRBV4-2 and TRBJ2-1, with D perhaps matching TRBD2 (6 bases). Germline lookup yields CDR1 LGHNA and CDR2 YNFKEQ. Trimming took 5 bases from V and 4 from J, leaving 9 bases between them. The CDR3 is 13 amino acids. The CDR3 nucleotides read TGTGCCAGCAGCGTCCGGGGGTACAATGAGCAGTTCTTC. Amino acid sequence: CASSVRGYNEQFF.

The gene calls are TRBV3-1 (or the pseudogene TRBV3-2) and TRBJ2-3, with a weak D call TRBD1 (6 bases). Germline V gene sequence: CDR1 LGHDT, CDR2 YNNKEL (reference sequence). This CDR3 has 20 residues. Trimming stripped 0 bases from V and 1 base from J, with 23 bases between. CDR3 nucleotides: TGTGCCAGCAGCCAAGATTTTAGACAGGAGCTACCCGGGGGCACAGATACGCAGTATTTT. As protein: CASSQDFRQELPGGTDTQYF.

The chain recombines TRBV5-4 with TRBJ2-7, with D possibly TRBD1 on 6 matching bases. The CDR3 extends over 14 amino acids. From germline, CDR1 is SGHNT and CDR2 YYREEE (reference sequence). Trimming removed 4 bases at V and 2 bases at J, with 13 bases between. The CDR3 DNA sequence: TGTGCCAGCAGCCATACAGGGCGTCCCTACGAGCAGTACTTC. Its protein product is CASSHTGRPYEQYF.

The V call is TRBV7-9, the J call TRBJ2-7; D gene uncertain. Germline CDR1 and CDR2: SEHNR and FQNEAQ (reference sequence). The CDR3 covers 13 residues. The germline V and J ends were trimmed by 0 bases and 4 bases, with 7 bases remaining between them. CDR3 coding DNA: TGTGCCAGCAGCTTAGCCCTTAATTACGAGCAGTACTTC. Translating gives CASSLALNYEQYF. Variable domain in full (rest from reference TRBV7-9 and TRBJ2-7): DTGVSQNPRHKITKRGQNVTFRCDPISEHNRLYWYRQTLGQGPEFLTYFQNEAQLEKSRLLSDRFSAERPKGSFSTLEIQRTEQGDSAMYLCASSLALNYEQYFGPGTRLTVT.